The 19 T cell receptor beta chains below come from one sample, sequenced in a study of blood T cell repertoires in COVID-19. Sequencing used immunoSEQ multiplex PCR; TCRdb keeps in-frame clones, though not all of them. This sample has 45,000 to 65,000 clones; approximately 84% occur once, and the top ten carry approximately 5.1%. The sequenced sample consisted of peripheral blood. The source of these receptors is a man older than 75 in a cohort sampled during active COVID-19.

The genes are TRBV20-1 and TRBJ2-5; a weak D match, TRBD2 (5 bases). The CDR3 totals 11 residues. CDR1 and CDR2 (germline): DFQATT, SNEGSKA (reference sequence). Trimming pared 5 bases from V and 5 bases from J, leaving 9 bases between. Here the CDR3 reads CSALGGETQYF. In nucleotides, the CDR3 is TGCAGTGCTCTTGGCGGGGAGACCCAGTACTTC.

This clone was observed at least ten times. This chain links TRBV11-3 with TRBJ2-3; 9 bases align to TRBD2. Per the germline V gene, CDR1 is SGHNT and CDR2 is YENEEA. The CDR3 contains 16 residues. The ends lost 1 base at V and 7 bases at J; junction bases unmatched: 9. CDR3 sequence reads: CASSLGGRGGVNTQYF. The DNA for the CDR3 is TGTGCCAGCAGCTTAGGAGGGCGGGGGGGCGTAAATACGCAGTATTTT.

The rearrangement joins TRBV7-6 to TRBJ2-5; D unresolved. The CDR3 totals 15 residues. The V and J ends lost 1 base and 2 bases respectively, with 11 bases between them. CDR1 and CDR2 from the germline V gene are SGHVS and FNYEAQ. The DNA of the CDR3 is TGTGCCAGCAGCTTAGTAGGTAAACAGCAAGAGACCCAGTACTTC. Residues: CASSLVGKQQETQYF.

The gene calls are TRBV10-1 and TRBJ2-2; TRBD2 matches 8 bases. Germline V gene sequence: CDR1 WNHNN, CDR2 SYGVQD (reference sequence). CDR3 length: 17 amino acids. With 5 bases clipped from V and 1 base from J, the junction kept 9 bases outside the gene matches. CDR3 amino acids: CASSPWSGRKNTGELFF. DNA of the CDR3: TGCGCCAGCAGTCCCTGGAGCGGGAGAAAGAACACCGGGGAGCTGTTTTTT.

This chain uses TRBV5-1 with TRBJ2-1, with D possibly TRBD2 on 5 matching bases. CDR1 and CDR2 (germline): SGHRS, YFSETQ. This CDR3 region has 15 residues. V was pared by 1 base and J by 5 bases, with 13 bases between. The CDR3 sequence is CASSLPLAKNNEQFF. The CDR3 nucleotides read TGCGCCAGCAGCTTGCCCCTAGCAAAAAACAATGAGCAGTTCTTC.

This clone appeared once. The chain joins TRBV2 to TRBJ1-1, with TRBD1 matching 8 bases. This CDR3 contains 13 residues. Germline V gene data show CDR1 as SNHLY and CDR2 as FYNNEI. With V trimmed by 5 bases and J by 3 bases, 2 bases remained unmatched. CDR3 loop: CASSHRGDTEAFF. The CDR3 DNA reads TGTGCCAGCAGTCACAGGGGGGACACTGAAGCTTTCTTT.

The chain combines TRBV12-3 or TRBV12-4 with TRBJ1-1; 9 bases are a match to TRBD1. With V trimmed by 6 bases and J by 4 bases, 3 bases remained unmatched. The CDR3 loop spans 13 amino acids. Written as DNA, the CDR3 is TGTGCCAGCAGGATGACAGGGGGCACTGAAGCTTTCTTT. This gives the protein CASRMTGGTEAFF.

The chain is built from TRBV9 and TRBJ2-7; TRBD2 matches 11 bases. V lost 0 bases, J lost 3 bases, and 5 bases stayed unmatched. Germline lookup yields CDR1 SGDLS and CDR2 YYNGEE. There are 16 residues in the CDR3. The CDR3 DNA reads as TGTGCCAGCAGCGTAGGCGTAGCGGGGGGGTTCTACGAGCAGTACTTC. Translated, it gives CASSVGVAGGFYEQYF.

V gene TRBV19 combines with J gene TRBJ1-3, with D perhaps matching TRBD1 (5 bases). Per germline, CDR1 LNHDA and CDR2 SQIVND (reference sequence). With 3 bases removed from V and 1 base from J, the gap between germline ends came to 13 bases. This CDR3 has 16 amino acids. In DNA, the CDR3 is TGTGCCAGTAGTATTCCGGGACTTCAATCTGGAAACACCATATATTTT. Encoded protein: CASSIPGLQSGNTIYF.

This rearrangement joins TRBV7-9 to TRBJ2-3; 9 nucleotides line up with TRBD2. Germline values: CDR1 SEHNR, CDR2 FQNEAQ (reference sequence). The ends lost 1 base at V and 0 bases at J; junction bases unmatched: 2. CDR3 length equals 16 residues. The CDR3 loop reads CASSLGTSVSTDTQYF. The CDR3 DNA is TGTGCCAGCAGCTTAGGGACTAGCGTTAGCACAGATACGCAGTATTTT.

The gene calls are TRBV30 and TRBJ1-1; 7 nucleotides align to TRBD1. With V trimmed by 0 bases and J by 7 bases, 5 bases remained unmatched. Looked up from germline, CDR1 is GTSNPN and CDR2 is SVGIG (reference sequence). The CDR3 sequence is 13 residues long. CDR3 region: CAWSVTRDSEAFF. As DNA, the CDR3 is TGTGCCTGGAGTGTCACCCGGGACAGTGAAGCTTTCTTT.

This rearrangement joins TRBV9 to TRBJ1-1, with 8 bases matching TRBD1. There are 16 residues in the CDR3. V trimming: 3 bases; J trimming: 5 bases; junction bases outside the gene matches: 12. CDR1 is SGDLS and CDR2 is YYNGEE in the germline V gene. The CDR3 nucleotides read TGTGCCAGCAGCGAAACGACAGGGGCGGGGAAAACTGAAGCTTTCTTT. Amino acids: CASSETTGAGKTEAFF.

This chain links TRBV19 with TRBJ2-1, with 8 bases aligning to TRBD2. This CDR3 has 18 residues. The V gene end was trimmed by 6 bases and the J gene end by 5 bases; junction bases not matched to a gene: 18. Germline CDR1 and CDR2: LNHDA and SQIVND (reference sequence). In DNA form, the CDR3 reads TGTGCCAGTAGGACCGGGACGGGGGGCGGGAGGATCCACAATGAGCAGTTCTTC. Translating gives CASRTGTGGGRIHNEQFF.

The chain couples TRBV7-9 to TRBJ2-1; 9 bases are a match to TRBD1. V dropped 5 bases and J dropped 3; count of bases not matched to a gene: 5. The CDR3 runs 15 residues. In germline, CDR1 is SEHNR, CDR2 FQNEAQ (reference sequence). The CDR3 protein is CASSEGQGGYNEQFF. CDR3 sequence (DNA): TGTGCCAGCAGCGAGGGACAGGGTGGCTACAATGAGCAGTTCTTC.

The chain links TRBV5-5 to TRBJ1-5; D unclear. The CDR3 loop spans 15 amino acids. The V gene lost 0 bases and the J gene lost 4 bases, with 11 bases spanning the gap. Germline CDR1 SGHKS, CDR2 YYEKEE (reference sequence). The CDR3 sequence: CASSLAGSGNQPQHF. The CDR3 DNA is TGTGCCAGCAGCTTGGCGGGGTCGGGGAATCAGCCCCAGCATTTT. The whole variable domain, remainder taken from reference TRBV5-5 and TRBJ1-5, is DAGVTQSPTHLIKTRGQQVTLRCSPISGHKSVSWYQQVLGQGPQFIFQYYEKEERGRGNFPDRFSARQFPNYSSELNVNALLLGDSALYLCASSLAGSGNQPQHFGDGTRLSIL.

This chain joins TRBV9 and TRBJ2-1; 10 bases line up with TRBD2. The CDR3 is 15 residues long. Germline CDR1 is SGDLS and CDR2 is YYNGEE. V was clipped by 2 bases and J by 2 bases; unmatched bases: 1. The CDR3 is CASSVSGGTYNEQFF. CDR3 coding DNA: TGTGCCAGCAGCGTTAGCGGGGGGACCTACAATGAGCAGTTCTTC.

The V gene is TRBV5-6, the J gene TRBJ2-5; the D is unclear. Trimming took off 4 bases at V and 5 bases at J, with 15 bases between the two ends. Per the germline V gene, CDR1 is SGHDT and CDR2 is YYEEEE. The CDR3 totals 14 residues. CDR3 DNA sequence: TGTGCCAGCAGCACCGGAGTGGCCCGGGAGACCCAGTACTTC. It is translated as CASSTGVARETQYF.

The chain carries TRBV5-4 and TRBJ2-1, with TRBD2 matching over 12 bases. The CDR3 extends over 16 amino acids. Germline assignment: CDR1 SGHNT and CDR2 YYREEE (reference sequence). V lost 4 bases to trimming and J lost 2 bases; unmatched junction nucleotides: 4. This CDR3 is CASSLSSGRAYNEQFF. CDR3 coding DNA: TGTGCCAGCAGCCTATCTAGCGGGAGGGCCTACAATGAGCAGTTCTTC.

The rearrangement links TRBV7-2 to TRBJ1-2; 7 bases fit TRBD1. The V and J ends lost 2 bases and 2 bases, in that order; junction bases with no gene match: 2. This CDR3 is built from 14 residues. Looked up from germline, CDR1 is SGHTA and CDR2 is FQGNSA. The CDR3, as DNA: TGTGCCAGCAGCTTAAGACAGGGAAACTATGGCTACACCTTC. Its protein is CASSLRQGNYGYTF. The whole variable domain, filled in from reference TRBV7-2 and TRBJ1-2, reads GAGVSQSPSNKVTEKGKDVELRCDPISGHTALYWYRQSLGQGLEFLIYFQGNSAPDKSGLPSDRFSAERTGGSVSTLTIQRTQQEDSAVYLCASSLRQGNYGYTFGSGTRLTVV.